The rows below give T cell receptor beta chains drawn from one sample of a study of blood T cell dynamics during melanoma immunotherapy. Sequencing was performed with immunoSEQ multiplex PCR; in TCRdb, only in-frame clones are kept and a portion is missing. The sample consists of around 26,000 clones, 87% of them appearing once. The sample was blood, taken from a patient treated with checkpoint blockade. The source of these receptors is a human donor with melanoma. Each CDR3 is given with its conserved first and last residue. D genes are given only for firm matches. Not all rows give a size; the values are once, few, many and, for expanded clones, a class.

J,size,D,V,DNA,CDR3
TRBJ2-1,.,TRBD2,TRBV6-6,TGTGCCAGCAGAACCCCTAGCGGGAGGGGGGATGAGCAGTTCTTC,CASRTPSGRGDEQFF
TRBJ2-5,once,TRBD2,TRBV18,TGTGCCAGCTCACCTGATAGAATTGGCGGGAGACAGACCCAGTACTTC,CASSPDRIGGRQTQYF
TRBJ1-5,.,TRBD1,TRBV5-1,TGCGCCAGCAGCTTTTTCCCGGGACAGATCCAGCATTTT,CASSFFPGQIQHF
TRBJ2-7,.,.,TRBV27,TGTGCCAGCAGTTTTCGGCAGGGCGGCGAGCAGTACTTC,CASSFRQGGEQYF
TRBJ2-5,.,TRBD2,TRBV5-1,TGCGCCAGCAGCTTGTCTACATTCCTAGCGGGAGGCCGGGAGACCCAGTACTTC,CASSLSTFLAGGRETQYF
TRBJ1-2,.,.,TRBV28,TGTGCCAGCAGTGACAAGTCTGGCTACACCTTC,CASSDKSGYTF
TRBJ1-2,.,.,TRBV18,TGTGCCAGCTCACCAGAGCATCTACCGGACTATGGCTACACCTTC,CASSPEHLPDYGYTF
TRBJ2-1,once,.,TRBV7-8,TGTGCCAGCAGCAAGGGGGGTGGCTCCTACAATGAGCAGTTCTTC,CASSKGGGSYNEQFF
TRBJ2-7,.,.,TRBV5-4,TGTGCCAGCAGCTTGCTTCACGAGCAGTACTTC,CASSLLHEQYF
TRBJ1-2,.,TRBD1,TRBV4-1,TGCGCCAGCAGCCAATTATACCGACAGGGCGAAAACTATGGCTACACCTTC,CASSQLYRQGENYGYTF
TRBJ2-1,.,TRBD1,TRBV5-1,TGCGCCAGCAGCTCGGTCCCGGGACAGGGAAATGAGCAGTTCTTC,CASSSVPGQGNEQFF
TRBJ2-2,.,.,TRBV27,TGTGCCAGCAGCTTTAACCTAAAAGAGGTTGTGAGCACCGGGGAGCTGTTTTTT,CASSFNLKEVVSTGELFF
TRBJ2-7,.,.,TRBV28,TGTGCCAGCAGTTTATTCGTGGGGGACTACGAGCAGTACTTC,CASSLFVGDYEQYF
TRBJ2-7,.,TRBD2,TRBV4-2,TGTGCCAGCAGCCAAAGTCAAGCGGGAGGGTACGAGCAGTACTTC,CASSQSQAGGYEQYF
TRBJ2-3,.,TRBD1,TRBV27,TGTGCCAGCAGGCTAACCGGGACAGGGGCAGATACGCAGTATTTT,CASRLTGTGADTQYF
TRBJ1-1,.,TRBD1,TRBV5-6,TGTGCCAGCAGCCCCGGACAGGGGAACACTGAAGCTTTCTTT,CASSPGQGNTEAFF
TRBJ1-3,few,TRBD1,TRBV6-1,TGTGCCAGCAGTGAGGGGACAGCTGGAAACACCATATATTTT,CASSEGTAGNTIYF
TRBJ2-5,.,.,TRBV27,TGTGCCAGCAGCTCATCGGTGGCGGGGACCCAGTACTTC,CASSSSVAGTQYF
TRBJ2-5,.,TRBD2,TRBV28,TGTGCCAGCCGAGGACTAGCGGGTACACAAGAGACCCAGTACTTC,CASRGLAGTQETQYF
TRBJ2-7,few,TRBD1,TRBV7-2,TGTGCCAGCAGCCGGGGACAGCCCTCCTACGAGCAGTACTTC,CASSRGQPSYEQYF
TRBJ1-2,.,.,TRBV28,TGTGCCAGCAGCCTGTCAGGGGACTATGGCTACACCTTC,CASSLSGDYGYTF
TRBJ2-1,.,TRBD1,TRBV7-2,TGTGCCAGCAGCCCGATTGGGGGGGGGACAGGGCCATACAATGAGCAGTTCTTC,CASSPIGGGTGPYNEQFF
TRBJ2-6,.,.,TRBV28,TGTGCCAGCAGAACACATAGCTCTGGGGCCAACGTCCTGACTTTC,CASRTHSSGANVLTF
TRBJ2-7,.,.,TRBV5-1,TGCGCCAGCAGCAAAATAGACCGCGTATACGAGCAGTACTTC,CASSKIDRVYEQYF
TRBJ2-3,.,.,TRBV7-7,TGTGCCAGCAGCGGACTCTCACCCACAGATACGCAGTATTTT,CASSGLSPTDTQYF
TRBJ1-2,.,.,TRBV9,TGTGCCAGCAGCCCTCTTGGGGGTTATGGCTACACCTTC,CASSPLGGYGYTF
TRBJ2-3,once,.,TRBV6-5,TGTGCCAGCAGTTACAGTATCACAGATACGCAGTATTTT,CASSYSITDTQYF
TRBJ2-1,.,TRBD2,TRBV19,TGTGCCAGTAGTATGTTAGCGGGAGGGGGCAATGAGCAGTTCTTC,CASSMLAGGGNEQFF
TRBJ1-2,.,TRBD1,TRBV19,TGTGCCAGTATCCCCGACAGGGCGGGTAACTATGGCTACACCTTC,CASIPDRAGNYGYTF
TRBJ2-5,.,.,TRBV6-4,TGTGCCAGCAGTGAGGAAACTAGTGGGACCCAGTACTTC,CASSEETSGTQYF
TRBJ1-4,.,.,TRBV10-3,TGTGCCATCAGTGGAGGCCAGGCAACTAATGAAAAACTGTTTTTT,CAISGGQATNEKLFF
TRBJ2-1,.,TRBD1,TRBV25-1,TGTGCCAGCAAGGGCCGGGACAGGGCCTACAATGAGCAGTTCTTC,CASKGRDRAYNEQFF
TRBJ1-2,.,.,TRBV14,TGTGCCAGCAGCCAAGATTACAGCTATGGCTACACCTTC,CASSQDYSYGYTF
TRBJ2-3,.,TRBD2,TRBV10-2,TGCGCCAGCAGTGAAACACTAGCGGAGCCTACGCAGTATTTT,CASSETLAEPTQYF
TRBJ1-4,.,TRBD1,TRBV9,TGTGCCAGCAGCGGAACCGGGACAGGGGGTCAACGAGAAAAACTGTTTTTT,CASSGTGTGGQREKLFF
TRBJ1-1,.,.,TRBV5-1,TGCGCCAGCAGCTTGCTTGGGCGCTCGAACACTGAAGCTTTCTTT,CASSLLGRSNTEAFF
TRBJ2-3,.,TRBD1,TRBV9,TGTGCCAGCAGCGCCTGGGGCACAGGGGGATCAGATACGCAGTATTTT,CASSAWGTGGSDTQYF
TRBJ2-1,.,.,TRBV2,TGTGCCAGCAGTGATGGTGAGCAGTTCTTC,CASSDGEQFF
TRBJ2-7,.,.,TRBV4-2,TGTGCCAGCAGCCAAGGTTTGGGTCTTTCCTACGGGCAGTACTTC,CASSQGLGLSYGQYF
TRBJ1-5,few,.,TRBV6-1,TGTGCCAGCAGTGTAGAAGGATGGCAGCCCCAGCATTTT,CASSVEGWQPQHF
TRBJ1-5,few,.,TRBV6-5,TGTGCCAGCGGGTACCAGCCCCAGCATTTT,CASGYQPQHF
TRBJ2-5,.,TRBD1,TRBV5-1,TGCGCCAGCAGCTTGGCCAGGGACAGGGGGCGAGAGACCCAGTACTTC,CASSLARDRGRETQYF
TRBJ2-7,.,TRBD1,TRBV14,TGTGCCAGCAGTCTTGCGGGACAGGGGTCCTACGAGCAGTACTTC,CASSLAGQGSYEQYF
TRBJ2-7,few,.,TRBV18,TGTGCCAGCTCACCACCGGGAACAGGGCCACGAGAGCAGTACTTC,CASSPPGTGPREQYF
TRBJ2-7,.,.,TRBV6-5,TGTGCCAGCAGTTTCGGGTATGACTCCTACGAGCAGTACTTC,CASSFGYDSYEQYF
TRBJ2-5,.,.,TRBV29-1,TGCAGCGTTGAACGAGGTCTCCAAGAGACCCAGTACTTC,CSVERGLQETQYF
TRBJ2-7,.,.,TRBV19,TGTGCCAGTAGGAAGACAGGGCGCGGCGGGAGCGAGCAGTACTTC,CASRKTGRGGSEQYF
TRBJ2-7,.,TRBD2,TRBV20-1,TGCAGTGCTACAGGGACTAGCCGGCGGTACTTC,CSATGTSRRYF
TRBJ2-2,.,.,TRBV29-1,TGCAGCGTTGATCAGGGATATAGCGGGGAGCTGTTTTTT,CSVDQGYSGELFF
TRBJ1-1,few,.,TRBV18,TGTGCCAGCTCATCCCAGGCGAACACTGAAGCTTTCTTT,CASSSQANTEAFF
TRBJ1-4,.,TRBD1,TRBV7-9,TGTGCCAGCAGCTCGGGACAGGGAGGTGAAAAACTGTTTTTT,CASSSGQGGEKLFF
TRBJ2-5,.,TRBD2,TRBV5-1,TGCGCCAGCAGAGAGGGACTAGTTCGAGAGACCCAGTACTTC,CASREGLVRETQYF
TRBJ1-5,.,TRBD1,TRBV7-9,TGTGCCAGCAGCGAGACCAGGCAGGGGGCTGGGGATCAGCCCCAGCATTTT,CASSETRQGAGDQPQHF
TRBJ2-7,.,.,TRBV5-1,TGCGCCAGCAGCTTGGATAGCTCTCGCGAGCAGTACTTC,CASSLDSSREQYF
TRBJ2-7,few,TRBD1,TRBV19,TGTGCCAGTAGTCATCGGGACAGGGACGACGAGCAGTACTTC,CASSHRDRDDEQYF